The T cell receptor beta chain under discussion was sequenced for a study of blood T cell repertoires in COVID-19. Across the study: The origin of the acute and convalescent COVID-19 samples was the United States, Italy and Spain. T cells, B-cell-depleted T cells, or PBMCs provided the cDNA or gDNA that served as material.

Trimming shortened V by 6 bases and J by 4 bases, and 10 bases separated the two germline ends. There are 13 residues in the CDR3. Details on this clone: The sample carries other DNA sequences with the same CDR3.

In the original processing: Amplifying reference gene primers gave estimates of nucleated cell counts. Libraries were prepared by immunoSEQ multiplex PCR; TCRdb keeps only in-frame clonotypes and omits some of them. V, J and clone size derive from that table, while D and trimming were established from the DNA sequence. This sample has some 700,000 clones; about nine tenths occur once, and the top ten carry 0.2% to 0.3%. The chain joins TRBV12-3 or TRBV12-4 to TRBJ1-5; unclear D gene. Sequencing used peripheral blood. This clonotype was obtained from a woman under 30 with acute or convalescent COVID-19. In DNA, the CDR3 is TGTGCCAGCAGCTACAGTAGTAATCAGCCCCAGCATTTT. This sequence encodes CASSYSSNQPQHF.